This T cell receptor (beta chain) appears in the sequencing data of a study of T cells after somatic rescue of genetic block (dated by TCRdb to the early 2020s). About the study as a whole: The study assessed how robust, over the long term, a T-cell system was when the system had developed through somatic rescue of a genetic block in T-cell development.

The library was produced with the immunoSEQ multiplex PCR assay. TCRdb obtained this table from immuneACCESS and retained in-frame rearrangements with V and J assigned. These tables miss some clones; where compared with another copy, unresolved V genes account for less than half of the shortfall, and the remainder is unexplained. The sample records approximately 78,000 clones, around 90% of which are singletons. Approximately 2.7% of the sample goes to the ten largest clones. This clone was seen only once. The antigen this receptor binds is unknown. Per-base quality was not reported, and no clone a single base away is much larger than it. From cysteine to phenylalanine, the CDR3 is 15 amino acids long. The only DNA kept is the CDR3, 45 bases in frame from the first base. CDR1 KGHSH and CDR2 LQKENI were looked up in the germline V gene. Trimming costs V 3 bases and J 4 bases, and their ends lie 14 bases apart.

The sequence links TRBV18 to TRBJ2-3; no D gene is confidently identified. What was sequenced was peripheral blood mononuclear cells (PBMCs). The receptor was isolated from a man aged 25 to 40. The bases read TGTGCCAGCTCACCGGGTGCGGAGCGTCCAGATACGCAGTATTTT. Translated, it reads CASSPGAERPDTQYF.